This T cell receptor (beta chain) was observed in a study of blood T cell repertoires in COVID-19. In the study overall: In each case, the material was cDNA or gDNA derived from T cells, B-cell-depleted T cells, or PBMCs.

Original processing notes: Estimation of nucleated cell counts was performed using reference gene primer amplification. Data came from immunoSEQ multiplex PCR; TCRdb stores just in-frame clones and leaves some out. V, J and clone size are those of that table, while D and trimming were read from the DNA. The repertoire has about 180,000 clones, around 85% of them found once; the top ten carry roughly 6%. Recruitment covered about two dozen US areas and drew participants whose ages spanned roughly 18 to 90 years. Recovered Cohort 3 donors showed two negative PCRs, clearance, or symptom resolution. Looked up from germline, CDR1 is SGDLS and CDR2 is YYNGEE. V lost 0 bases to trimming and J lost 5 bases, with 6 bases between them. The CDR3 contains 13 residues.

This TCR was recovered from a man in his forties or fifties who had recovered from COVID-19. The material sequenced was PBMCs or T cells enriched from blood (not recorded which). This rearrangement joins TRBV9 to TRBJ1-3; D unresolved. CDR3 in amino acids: CASSVDPRNTIYF. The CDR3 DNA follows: TGTGCCAGCAGCGTAGATCCTCGAAACACCATATATTTT. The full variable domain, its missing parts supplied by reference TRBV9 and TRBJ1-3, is DSGVTQTPKHLITATGQRVTLRCSPRSGDLSVYWYQQSLDQGLQFLIQYYNGEERAKGNILERFSAQQFPDLHSELNLSSLELGDSALYFCASSVDPRNTIYFGEGSWLTVV.